This T cell receptor beta chain was sequenced during a study of blood T cell repertoires in COVID-19. Study information: From T cells, B-cell-depleted T cells, or PBMCs came the material, which was cDNA or gDNA.

The CDR3 extends over 15 amino acids. Germline assignment: CDR1 LNHDA and CDR2 SQIVND (reference sequence). Trimming pared 3 bases from V and 8 bases from J, leaving 16 bases between. Using immunoSEQ multiplex PCR, the repertoire was profiled, and TCRdb retains in-frame clones only, with some absent. The sample lists roughly 180,000 clones, 79% occurring once. This sequence was found in a woman aged 60 to 75 with COVID-19, enrolled during active disease. The sample taken for sequencing was peripheral blood. The V and J genes are TRBV19 and TRBJ1-4; D gene unclear. CDR3 bases: TGTGCCAGTAGTATCCTACAGCTAAGAGGGGAAAAACTGTTTTTT. Residues: CASSILQLRGEKLFF.